This T cell receptor beta chain derives from a study of control samples from healthy donors and cancer patients. TCRdb's table, derived via immunoSEQ multiplex PCR, lists solely in-frame clones and lacks some. The sample holds about 220,000 clones, 85% to 95% seen once. V was pared by 3 bases and J by 9 bases, with 16 bases between. The CDR3 contains 14 residues. The germline gives CDR1 SGHRS, CDR2 YFSETQ. This clonotype originated in a man in his forties or fifties in good health. Material for sequencing was blood. The rearrangement uses TRBV5-1 and TRBJ2-1; D gene ambiguous. This CDR3 reads CASSSITQAGEQFF. The CDR3 DNA is TGCGCCAGCAGCTCTATCACCCAGGCTGGTGAGCAGTTCTTC. The full variable domain, with the rest looked up from reference TRBV5-1 and TRBJ2-1, is KAGVTQTPRYLIKTRGQQVTLSCSPISGHRSVSWYQQTPGQGLQFLFEYFSETQRNKGNFPGRFSGRQFSNSRSEMNVSTLELGDSALYLCASSSITQAGEQFFGPGTRLTVL.